Given below is one T cell receptor beta chain in context. The data were obtained in a study of CD8+ T cells in alopecia areata. The V gene end was trimmed by 5 bases and the J gene end by 5 bases; junction bases not matched to a gene: 11. This CDR3 is 15 amino acids long. The germline CDR1 and CDR2 sequences are MNHEY and SMNVEV (reference sequence). From alopecia areata patients, lesional scalp punch biopsies and peripheral blood were collected. cDNA prepared by RNA extraction and subsequent reverse transcription served as the template for sequencing. The protocol was immunoSEQ multiplex PCR, while the TCRdb copy is restricted to in-frame clones and leaves out a portion. The sample consists of about 250,000 clones, approximately 61% of them appearing once.

The sample was CD4+ T cells sorted from blood, taken at week 0. The chain uses TRBV27 and TRBJ2-7; 8 bases are a match to TRBD1. This receptor was identified in a human donor with alopecia areata. The CDR3 DNA reads TGTGCCAGCAGTGGCAGGGGGCAACGAGGCGACGAGCAGTACTTC. Translating gives CASSGRGQRGDEQYF.